This paragraph reports one T cell receptor beta chain. Its antigen is not identified. The sample is drawn from a study of T cell responses to AZD1222 COVID-19 vaccine. The CDR3 loop spans 15 amino acids. Trimming stripped 4 bases from V and 0 bases from J, with 10 bases between. Germline-derived CDR1 and CDR2 are SGHTA and FQGNSA. Using immunoSEQ multiplex PCR, the repertoire was profiled, and TCRdb retains in-frame clones only, with some absent. The sample lists 120,000 to 150,000 clones, approximately 89% occurring once. Findings and caveats of the study: CD4 TCRs associated with vaccination spanned spike, dominating at 160-218 and 743-854. In all cases, repertoires were sampled only after the peak T cell response.

The chain links TRBV7-2 to TRBJ1-3; D remains ambiguous. Sequencing used peripheral blood, obtained on day 0 of MenACWY control vaccination. The sequence was collected from an adult in good health. In DNA, the CDR3 is TGTGCCAGCAGCTCGGAAGGCCACTCTGGAAACACCATATATTTT. It translates to CASSSEGHSGNTIYF.